These 26 T cell receptor beta chains were sequenced from one sample in a study of blood T cell repertoires in COVID-19. Some clones are missing from TCRdb's copy, which holds only in-frame ones; the method was immunoSEQ multiplex PCR. Found here are under 45,000 clones, 85% to 90% of them singletons; the top ten hold around 10%. The sequencing input was peripheral blood. These receptors all stem from an elderly man with active COVID-19.

The chain uses TRBV7-8 and TRBJ2-1; 12 nucleotides agree with TRBD2. CDR1 is SGHVS, CDR2 FQNEAQ, per germline. This CDR3 is 15 amino acids long. Losses at the gene ends were 1 base for V and 7 bases for J; bases not matched to a gene: 2. CDR3 region: CASSLVLAGGNEQFF. The CDR3 coding sequence is TGTGCCAGCAGCTTAGTACTAGCGGGGGGTAATGAGCAGTTCTTC.

This clone was observed a handful of times. CDR3 loop: CASSLAITSTDTQYF. The CDR3, as DNA: TGTGCCAGCAGCTTAGCAATAACTAGCACAGATACGCAGTATTTT. This sequence joins TRBV7-2 and TRBJ2-3; no clear D. The CDR3 is 15 amino acids. Trimming removed 0 bases from V and 0 bases from J, with 7 bases in between. The germline gives CDR1 SGHTA, CDR2 FQGNSA.

The table lists this clone with a count of one. J is TRBJ2-3 and V is TRBV23-1; D unclear. TRBV23-1 is flagged as an ORF with uncertain function. CDR3 length: 13 residues. The germline V and J ends were trimmed by 3 bases and 2 bases, with 6 bases remaining between them. CDR3 protein: CASSHLYTDTQYF. CDR3 nucleotides: TGCGCCAGCAGTCATCTATACACAGATACGCAGTATTTT.

The chain joins TRBV5-1 to TRBJ2-7; no clear D. The CDR3 is made up of 14 amino acids. Germline CDR1 and CDR2: SGHRS and YFSETQ. Trimming removed 5 bases at V and 0 bases at J, with 12 bases between. CDR3 loop: CASSYDSSSYEQYF. CDR3 sequence (DNA): TGCGCCAGCAGTTATGACTCCTCCTCCTACGAGCAGTACTTC.

The V call is TRBV28, the J call TRBJ2-7, with TRBD2 matching 9 bases. In germline, CDR1 is MDHEN, CDR2 SYDVKM. CDR3 size: 17 residues. V lost 5 bases, J lost 3 bases, and 14 bases stayed unmatched. CDR3 nucleotides: TGTGCCAGCAGTCCCAGGGGAGGACTAGCGAGTAGCTACGAGCAGTACTTC. Protein: CASSPRGGLASSYEQYF.

The chain recombines TRBV28 with TRBJ1-1; D ambiguous. The V end was cut by 7 bases, the J end by 2 bases, with 14 bases between. This CDR3 contains 14 residues. Germline CDR1 and CDR2: MDHEN and SYDVKM. CDR3: CASKKWASNTEAFF. In nucleotides, the CDR3 is TGTGCCAGCAAAAAATGGGCTTCCAACACTGAAGCTTTCTTT.

The chain has TRBV6-6 and TRBJ2-3; 11 nucleotides align to TRBD1. Germline lookup yields CDR1 MNHNY and CDR2 SVGAGI (reference sequence). Trimming at V came to 6 bases and at J to 6 bases, leaving 2 bases not matched to a gene. The CDR3 is 13 residues long. Here the CDR3 reads CASRGTGGDTQYF. Written as DNA, the CDR3 is TGTGCCAGCAGGGGGACAGGGGGGGATACGCAGTATTTT.

The V call is TRBV2, the J call TRBJ2-7; 11 nucleotides agree with TRBD2. Germline V gene lookup returns CDR1 SNHLY and CDR2 FYNNEI. The trim removed 5 bases at V and 5 bases at J, leaving 17 bases unmatched. This CDR3 is 18 amino acids long. The CDR3 DNA sequence: TGTGCCAGCAGTCCCTTAATTCTTAAACTAGCGGGAGTGGACGAGCAGTACTTC. Its translation is CASSPLILKLAGVDEQYF. The complete variable domain, with remaining parts taken from reference TRBV2 and TRBJ2-7, reads EPEVTQTPSHQVTQMGQEVILRCVPISNHLYFYWYRQILGQKVEFLVSFYNNEISEKSEIFDDQFSVERPDGSNFTLKIRSTKLEDSAMYFCASSPLILKLAGVDEQYFGPGTRLTVT.

This chain links TRBV24-1 with TRBJ1-2, with D possibly TRBD1 on 6 matching bases. The germline CDR1 and CDR2 sequences are KGHDR and SFDVKD. The V end was cut by 4 bases, the J end by 4 bases, with 9 bases between. There are 13 residues in the CDR3. The CDR3 region is CATSDVDSYGYTF. The CDR3 nucleotides are TGTGCCACCAGTGACGTGGACAGCTATGGCTACACCTTC.

V gene TRBV4-1 combines with J gene TRBJ2-3; D uncertain. The CDR3 consists of 14 residues. V lost 4 bases, J lost 6 bases, and 14 bases lay in between. Germline assignment: CDR1 MGHRA and CDR2 YSYEKL. The CDR3: CASSPKTLWDTQYF. CDR3 coding DNA: TGCGCCAGCAGCCCCAAAACATTATGGGATACGCAGTATTTT.

The rearrangement uses TRBV11-2 and TRBJ2-5, with D perhaps matching TRBD2 (6 bases). CDR3 size: 15 residues. The germline V gene encodes CDR1 SGHAT and CDR2 FQNNGV. Trimming pared 1 base from V and 5 bases from J, leaving 14 bases between. The CDR3 is CASSLGPGLGETQYF. The CDR3 DNA follows: TGTGCCAGCAGCTTAGGACCGGGACTGGGGGAGACCCAGTACTTC.

This clone was found once. The chain recombines TRBV28 with TRBJ1-5; D possibly corresponds to TRBD1 (5 bases). V gave up 3 bases and J gave up 9 bases, with 9 bases separating them. Germline values: CDR1 MDHEN, CDR2 SYDVKM. The CDR3 loop spans 12 amino acids. CDR3 in amino acids: CASSFRGGPQHF. The CDR3 coding sequence is TGTGCCAGCAGTTTCCGCGGGGGGCCCCAGCATTTT. Supplemented by reference TRBV28 and TRBJ1-5, the full variable domain reads DVKVTQSSRYLVKRTGEKVFLECVQDMDHENMFWYRQDPGLGLRLIYFSYDVKMKEKGDIPEGYSVSREKKERFSLILESASTNQTSMYLCASSFRGGPQHFGDGTRLSIL.

The rearrangement joins TRBV28 to TRBJ2-1; 8 nucleotides align to TRBD1. The CDR3 totals 14 residues. The V gene's germline CDR1 is MDHEN and CDR2 SYDVKM. Germline trimming cut 3 bases from V and 12 bases from J; bases unmatched to any gene: 10. The CDR3 coding sequence is TGTGCCAGCAGTTTGCAGGGGGCCAAAGGCTTGCAGTTCTTC. This codes for CASSLQGAKGLQFF.

This chain links TRBV12-3 or TRBV12-4 with TRBJ1-5; tentatively, D is TRBD1 (6 bases). The V end lost 5 bases, the J end lost 4 bases, and 9 bases lay between the germline ends. The CDR3 covers 13 residues. CDR3 sequence (DNA): TGTGCCAGCAGTCGGACAGAAAATCAGCCCCAGCATTTT. Residues: CASSRTENQPQHF.

The V and J genes are TRBV30 and TRBJ1-2, with a weak D call TRBD1 (6 bases). The CDR3 sequence is 13 residues long. V was pared by 8 bases and J by 4 bases, with 17 bases between. Germline CDR1 and CDR2: GTSNPN and SVGIG (reference sequence). The CDR3 nucleotides are TGTGCCACTTCGGACAGCGGGGCCTATGGCTACACCTTC. Encoded protein: CATSDSGAYGYTF.

The genes are TRBV5-1 and TRBJ2-5; D not certain. The CDR3 runs to 14 residues. Looked up from germline, CDR1 is SGHRS and CDR2 is YFSETQ. V was trimmed by 0 bases and J by 1 base, leaving 7 bases between them. The CDR3 DNA sequence: TGCGCCAGCAGCTTGGGGGCTATCCAAGAGACCCAGTACTTC. It yields the protein CASSLGAIQETQYF.

The rearrangement links TRBV27 to TRBJ2-7; 8 bases match TRBD1. The germline gives CDR1 MNHEY, CDR2 SMNVEV (reference sequence). V gave up 6 bases and J gave up 7 bases; unmatched junction bases: 14. The CDR3 consists of 15 residues. CDR3 nucleotide sequence: TGTGCCAGCAGCCAGTGGGGTCAGGGGGCAAAAGAGCAGTACTTC. It translates to CASSQWGQGAKEQYF.

This clone was seen only a few times. The chain employs TRBV28 and TRBJ2-7; D is unresolved. Germline-derived CDR1 and CDR2 are MDHEN and SYDVKM. The CDR3 is made up of 11 amino acids. Trimming cost V 5 bases and J 7 bases, with 9 bases left between them. The CDR3 reads CASSLWQEQYF. CDR3 bases: TGTGCCAGCAGTCTTTGGCAAGAGCAGTACTTC. The complete variable domain, with remaining parts taken from reference TRBV28 and TRBJ2-7, reads DVKVTQSSRYLVKRTGEKVFLECVQDMDHENMFWYRQDPGLGLRLIYFSYDVKMKEKGDIPEGYSVSREKKERFSLILESASTNQTSMYLCASSLWQEQYFGPGTRLTVT.

This chain joins TRBV6-2 or TRBV6-3 and TRBJ2-7, with D possibly being TRBD1 (7 bases). In germline, CDR1 is MNHEY, CDR2 SVGEGT. The CDR3 runs 15 residues. Trimming cost V 5 bases and J 6 bases, with 20 bases left between them. The CDR3 nucleotides read TGTGCCAGCAGTGCCCCGAGGAGGGGGCGGGTCGAGCAGTACTTC. Translated, it gives CASSAPRRGRVEQYF.

The chain is built from TRBV3-1 (or the pseudogene TRBV3-2) and TRBJ2-5; 10 bases line up with TRBD2. The junction had 4 bases not matched to a gene; V was cut back by 3 bases and J by 3 bases. CDR1 is LGHDT and CDR2 is YNNKEL in the germline V gene (reference sequence). This CDR3 contains 15 residues. The DNA for the CDR3 is TGTGCCAGCAGCCAGAGAGCGGGGGGGGAAGAGACCCAGTACTTC. Translation: CASSQRAGGEETQYF.

The gene calls are TRBV6-5 and TRBJ2-7, with D perhaps matching TRBD2 (5 bases). Per the germline V gene, CDR1 is MNHEY and CDR2 is SVGAGI. The CDR3 sequence is 14 residues long. V lost 3 bases and J lost 5, with 14 bases in between. The CDR3 is CASSYAGPPNEQYF. The CDR3 DNA sequence: TGTGCCAGCAGTTATGCGGGTCCCCCCAACGAGCAGTACTTC.

This sequence joins TRBV9 and TRBJ2-1; TRBD2 is a possible D gene (5 bases). Per germline, CDR1 SGDLS and CDR2 YYNGEE. The CDR3 loop spans 15 amino acids. V lost 0 bases, J lost 1 base, and 8 bases lay in between. The CDR3 DNA reads as TGTGCCAGCAGCGTAGTGCCGGGGTCCTACAATGAGCAGTTCTTC. This codes for CASSVVPGSYNEQFF.

This clone has only one observation. The chain recombines TRBV15 with TRBJ2-7; D not certain. Germline V gene lookup returns CDR1 LNHNV and CDR2 YYDKDF (reference sequence). V was shortened by 0 bases and J by 0 bases, with 9 bases between the two germline ends. The CDR3 consists of 15 residues. As DNA, the CDR3 is TGTGCCACCAGCAGAGACAGGCCCTCCTCCTACGAGCAGTACTTC. Translation gives CATSRDRPSSYEQYF.

The chain recombines TRBV3-1 (or the pseudogene TRBV3-2) with TRBJ2-1; TRBD2 agrees at 8 bases. V shed 6 bases and J 6 bases; nucleotides not matched to a gene: 16. The germline V gene encodes CDR1 LGHDT and CDR2 YNNKEL (reference sequence). The CDR3 is 17 residues long. The CDR3 reads CASSYRSGGSWSNEQFF. Written as DNA, the CDR3 is TGTGCCAGCAGTTACAGATCGGGGGGGAGCTGGTCCAATGAGCAGTTCTTC.

The chain combines TRBV6-5 with TRBJ1-3, with 7 bases that match TRBD1. CDR1 is MNHEY, CDR2 SVGAGI, per germline. The CDR3 has 15 residues. The junction had 6 bases not matched to a gene; V was cut back by 5 bases and J by 2 bases. The CDR3 sequence: CASSPDRDPGNTIYF. The CDR3 bases are TGTGCCAGCAGTCCTGACAGGGACCCTGGAAACACCATATATTTT.

The chain joins TRBV6-2 or TRBV6-3 to TRBJ2-7, with 8 bases matching TRBD1. Germline V gives CDR1 MNHEY, CDR2 SVGEGT. V dropped 2 bases and J dropped 2; count of bases not matched to a gene: 2. CDR3 length: 14 amino acids. CDR3 DNA: TGTGCCAGCAGTTACGGGACAGGCGCCTACGAGCAGTACTTC. It yields the protein CASSYGTGAYEQYF.